This TCR beta chain originates from a study of T cells in Graves' hyperthyroidism and ophthalmopathy. This clonotype was detected ten times or more. Its antigen is as yet unknown. Amplified TCR beta CDR3 regions came from RNA transcripts. TCR CDR3 regions were first amplified by RT-PCR with HTBI primers. TCRdb redid the calling of the multiplex PCR reads with MiXCR, one entry per CDR3 protein. The sample lists hundreds of thousands of distinct CDR3 sequences, more than 14% occurring once. Patients having uncontrolled infection, another autoimmune disease, pregnancy or lactation were not included. Trimming at V came to 5 bases and at J to 5 bases, leaving 10 bases not matched to a gene. The CDR3 consists of 15 residues. CDR1 and CDR2 from the germline V gene are MNHNS and SASEGT. General observations from the study: Classification by a 13 V-J model distinguished ophthalmopathy from stable hyperthyroidism.

V and J are TRBV6-1 and TRBJ1-2; TRBD1 matches at 8 bases. The receptor's source is a woman aged 50 to 65 with Graves' ophthalmopathy. Sequences were obtained from blood. The DNA for the CDR3 is TGTGCCAGCAGTTTCTTTCCGGGACAGGCATATGGCTACACCTTC. This gives the protein CASSFFPGQAYGYTF.